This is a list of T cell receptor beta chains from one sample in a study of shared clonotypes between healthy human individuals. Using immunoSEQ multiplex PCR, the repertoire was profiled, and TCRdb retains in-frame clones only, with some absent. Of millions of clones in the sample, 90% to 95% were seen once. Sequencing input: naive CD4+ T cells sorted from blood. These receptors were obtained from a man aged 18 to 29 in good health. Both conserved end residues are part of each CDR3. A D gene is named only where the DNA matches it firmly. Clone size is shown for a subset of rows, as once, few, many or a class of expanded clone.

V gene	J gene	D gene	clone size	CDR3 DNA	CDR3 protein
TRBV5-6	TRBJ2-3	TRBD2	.	TGTGCCAGCAGCTTGGCTAGCGGGAGGGCCTCCGATACGCAGTATTTT	CASSLASGRASDTQYF
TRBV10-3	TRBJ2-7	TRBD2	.	TGTGCCATCAGTGAAGGACTAGCGGAGTACGAGCAGTACTTC	CAISEGLAEYEQYF
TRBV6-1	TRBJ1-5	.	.	TGTGCCAGCAGTGCCCCGGGGGCACAGCCCCAGCATTTT	CASSAPGAQPQHF
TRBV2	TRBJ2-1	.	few	TGTGCCAGCAGGAGCTCCTACAATGAGCAGTTCTTC	CASRSSYNEQFF
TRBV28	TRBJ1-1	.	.	TGTGCCAGCAGAATAGGGACACCGAACACTGAAGCTTTCTTT	CASRIGTPNTEAFF
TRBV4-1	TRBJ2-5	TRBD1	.	TGCGCCAGCAGCCAAGGGGACAGACAACAAGAGACCCAGTACTTC	CASSQGDRQQETQYF
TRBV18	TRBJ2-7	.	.	TGTGCCAGCTCACCACGTGGGGGCTACGAGCAGTACTTC	CASSPRGGYEQYF
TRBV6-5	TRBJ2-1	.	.	TGTGCCAGCAGGGCACGCGCAGGGTCCAATGAGCAGTTCTTC	CASRARAGSNEQFF
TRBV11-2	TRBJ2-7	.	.	TGTGCCAGCAGCTTTGAGGTATCCTACGAGCAGTACTTC	CASSFEVSYEQYF
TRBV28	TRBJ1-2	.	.	TGTGCCAGCAGTATGACGAGGGCTGGCTATGGCTACACCTTC	CASSMTRAGYGYTF
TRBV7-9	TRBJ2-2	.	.	TGTGCCAGCAGCTTAGGCAGGGGGGTCATCAGCACCGGGGAGCTGTTTTTT	CASSLGRGVISTGELFF
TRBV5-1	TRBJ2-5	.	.	TGCGCCAGCAGCTTGAGGAGACAAAACACCCAGGAGACCCAGTACTTC	CASSLRRQNTQETQYF
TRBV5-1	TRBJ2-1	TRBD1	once	TGCGCCAGCAGCTTGCCCGGGACAGGGGGATACAATGAGCAGTTCTTC	CASSLPGTGGYNEQFF
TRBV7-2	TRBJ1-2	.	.	TGTGCCAGCAGCTTAGAGGCCGCGACACATAACTATGGCTACACCTTC	CASSLEAATHNYGYTF
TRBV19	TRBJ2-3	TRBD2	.	TGTGCCAGTAGTCCCCGACTAGCGGGGGGGCAGTCAGATACGCAGTATTTT	CASSPRLAGGQSDTQYF
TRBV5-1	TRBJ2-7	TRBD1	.	TGCGCCAGCAGCCTTAGACCTCGGGACAGGGGAGACGAGCAGTACTTC	CASSLRPRDRGDEQYF
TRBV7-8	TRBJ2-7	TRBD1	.	TGTGCCAGCAGCACTGGACAGGGGGCGAAGTACGAGCAGTACTTC	CASSTGQGAKYEQYF
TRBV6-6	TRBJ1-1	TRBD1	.	TGTGCCAGCAGCATCCAGGGGGTTGAAGCTTTCTTT	CASSIQGVEAFF
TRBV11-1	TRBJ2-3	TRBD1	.	TGTGCCAGCAGCTTGTCGGGACAGGGGGCCTATACGCAGTATTTT	CASSLSGQGAYTQYF
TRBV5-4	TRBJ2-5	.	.	TGTGCCAGCAGCTTCTTCGCAGAGACCCAGTACTTC	CASSFFAETQYF
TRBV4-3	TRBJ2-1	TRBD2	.	TGCGCCAGCAGCCAAGATTTGACCAGCGGGAAAATCAATGAGCAGTTCTTC	CASSQDLTSGKINEQFF
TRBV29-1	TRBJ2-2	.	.	TGCAGCGCCCACAGGGGCTTAGGGGGGACCGGGGAGCTGTTTTTT	CSAHRGLGGTGELFF
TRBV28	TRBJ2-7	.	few	TGTGCCAGCAGTTTAGGGCAGTACTACGAGCAGTACTTC	CASSLGQYYEQYF
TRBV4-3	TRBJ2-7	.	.	TGCGCCAGCAGCCAAGACGGGCGGAGCTCCTACGAGCAGTACTTC	CASSQDGRSSYEQYF
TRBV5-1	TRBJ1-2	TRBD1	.	TGCGCCAGCAGCTTGGAAGACAGGGGTGGTGGCTACACCTTC	CASSLEDRGGGYTF
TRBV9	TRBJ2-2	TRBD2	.	TGTGCCAGCAGCACTCCGGTCGGTACTAGCGGCACCGGGGAGCTGTTTTTT	CASSTPVGTSGTGELFF
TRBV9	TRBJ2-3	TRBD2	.	TGTGCCAGCAGCGTAGCTCGACTAGCGGGGTCAGATACGCAGTATTTT	CASSVARLAGSDTQYF
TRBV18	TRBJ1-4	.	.	TGTGCCAGCTCACCACCGTCCCAGAAGAATGAAAAACTGTTTTTT	CASSPPSQKNEKLFF
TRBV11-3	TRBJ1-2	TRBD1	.	TGTGCCAGCAGCTTAGACCCGACAGGGGGCTATGGCTACACCTTC	CASSLDPTGGYGYTF
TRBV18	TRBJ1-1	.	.	TGTGCCAGCTCACCCCTGAGCACGAACACTGAAGCTTTCTTT	CASSPLSTNTEAFF
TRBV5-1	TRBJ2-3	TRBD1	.	TGCGCCAGCAGCGGAACAGGGGATGCGCAGTATTTT	CASSGTGDAQYF
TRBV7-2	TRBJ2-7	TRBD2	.	TGTGCCAGCAGTTTAGCCGGGACTAGCGGGGGGCACCAGTACTTC	CASSLAGTSGGHQYF
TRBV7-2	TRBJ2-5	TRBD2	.	TGTGCCAGCAGCTCCCCAGCGGGAGGGCCGAAGACCCAGTACTTC	CASSSPAGGPKTQYF
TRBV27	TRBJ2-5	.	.	TGTGCCAGCAGTCCCAATCGGGAGACCCAGTACTTC	CASSPNRETQYF
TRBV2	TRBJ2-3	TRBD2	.	TGTGCCGGCGGACTAGCGGGAGGAACAGATACGCAGTATTTT	CAGGLAGGTDTQYF
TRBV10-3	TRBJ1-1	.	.	TGTGCCACAGGGGAGGACATGAACACTGAAGCTTTCTTT	CATGEDMNTEAFF
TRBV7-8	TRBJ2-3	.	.	TGTGCCAGCAGCTTAGTTTGGGGGTCGACAGATACGCAGTATTTT	CASSLVWGSTDTQYF
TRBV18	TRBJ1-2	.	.	TGTGCCAGCTCACCACCGGCGGGACTGTATGGCTACACCTTC	CASSPPAGLYGYTF
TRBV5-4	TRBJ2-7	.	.	TGTGCCAGCAGCCCCGCGAACAGAGCCTACGAGCAGTACTTC	CASSPANRAYEQYF
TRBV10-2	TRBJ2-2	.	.	TGCGCCAGCTCTTTCCCCGGGGAGCTGTTTTTT	CASSFPGELFF
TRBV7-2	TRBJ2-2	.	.	TGTGCCAGCAGCTCCTCGAACACCGGGGAGCTGTTTTTT	CASSSSNTGELFF
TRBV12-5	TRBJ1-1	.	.	TGTGCTAGTGCACTCGGCGGGGTGGGCACTGAAGCTTTCTTT	CASALGGVGTEAFF
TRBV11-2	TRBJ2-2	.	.	TGTGCCAGCAGCTTAGTGGAGACCGGGGAGCTGTTTTTT	CASSLVETGELFF
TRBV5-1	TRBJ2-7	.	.	TGCGCCAGCAGCTTGGGAGGGACCCTCGGTGGCGAGCAGTACTTC	CASSLGGTLGGEQYF
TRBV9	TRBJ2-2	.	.	TGTGCCAGCAGCGTAGAATTAGCGTACACCGGGGAGCTGTTTTTT	CASSVELAYTGELFF
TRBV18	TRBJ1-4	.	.	TGTGCCAGTCGGACGGGGGCAGATGAAAAACTGTTTTTT	CASRTGADEKLFF
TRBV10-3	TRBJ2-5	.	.	TGTGCCATCAGGGGGCCAGGGGCCGAGACCCAGTACTTC	CAIRGPGAETQYF
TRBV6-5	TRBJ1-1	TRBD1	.	TGTGCCAGCAGTTACCTATCAGGGGGGGTGGTTGAAGCTTTCTTT	CASSYLSGGVVEAFF
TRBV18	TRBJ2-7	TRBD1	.	TGTGCCAGCTCACCAAGGGTGGGACAGGGAACCTACGAGCAGTACTTC	CASSPRVGQGTYEQYF
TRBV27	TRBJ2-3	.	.	TGTGCCAGCAGTTTAGCCAGGTTCAAAGATACGCAGTATTTT	CASSLARFKDTQYF
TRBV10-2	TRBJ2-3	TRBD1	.	TGCGCCAGCGGAGGGGACAGGGGTGGTCCAGATACGCAGTATTTT	CASGGDRGGPDTQYF